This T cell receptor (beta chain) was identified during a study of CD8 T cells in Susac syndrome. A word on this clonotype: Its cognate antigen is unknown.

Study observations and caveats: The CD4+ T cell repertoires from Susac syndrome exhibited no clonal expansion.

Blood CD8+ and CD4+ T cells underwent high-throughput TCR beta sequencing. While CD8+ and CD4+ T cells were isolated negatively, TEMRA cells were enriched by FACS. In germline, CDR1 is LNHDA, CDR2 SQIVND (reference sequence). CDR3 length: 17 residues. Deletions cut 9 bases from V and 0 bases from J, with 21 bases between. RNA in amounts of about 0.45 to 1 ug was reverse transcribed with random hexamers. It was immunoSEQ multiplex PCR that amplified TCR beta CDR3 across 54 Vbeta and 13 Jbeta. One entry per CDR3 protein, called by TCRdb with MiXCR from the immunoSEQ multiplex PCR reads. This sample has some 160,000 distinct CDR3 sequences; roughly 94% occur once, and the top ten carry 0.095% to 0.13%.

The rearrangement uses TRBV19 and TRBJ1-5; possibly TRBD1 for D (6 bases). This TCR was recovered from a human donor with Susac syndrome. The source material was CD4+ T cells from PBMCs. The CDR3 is CASRDILSGNSNQPQHF. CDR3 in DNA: TGTGCCAGCAGGGACATCCTCTCCGGGAATAGCAATCAGCCCCAGCATTTT.